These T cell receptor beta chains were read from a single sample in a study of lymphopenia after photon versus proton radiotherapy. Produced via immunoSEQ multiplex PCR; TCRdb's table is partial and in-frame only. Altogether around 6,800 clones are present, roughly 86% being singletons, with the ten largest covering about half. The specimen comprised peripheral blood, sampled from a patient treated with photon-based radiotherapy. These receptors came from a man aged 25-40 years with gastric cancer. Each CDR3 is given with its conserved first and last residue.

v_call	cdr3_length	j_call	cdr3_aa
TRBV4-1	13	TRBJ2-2	CASSQDQVGELFF
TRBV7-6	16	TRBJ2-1	CASSLDVRELGNEQFF
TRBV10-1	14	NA	CASSEAGRRYEQYF
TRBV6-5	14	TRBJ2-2	CASSHEGYTGELFF
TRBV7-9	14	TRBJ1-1	CASSVRGRNTEAFF
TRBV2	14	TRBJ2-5	CASSVSGSGETQYF
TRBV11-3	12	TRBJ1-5	CASSATGQPQHF
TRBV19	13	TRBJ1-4	CASSQGQGEKLFF
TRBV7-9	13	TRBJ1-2	CASSLGPFYGYTF
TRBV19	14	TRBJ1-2	CASSMVGETYGYTF
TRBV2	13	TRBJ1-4	CASSDRINEKLFF
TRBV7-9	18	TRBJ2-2	CASKAGLSGQSNTGELFF
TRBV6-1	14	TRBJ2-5	CASNPYELEETQYF
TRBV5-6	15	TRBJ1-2	CASSLVVTSNYGYTF
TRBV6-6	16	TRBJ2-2	CASRGVGTDNTGELFF
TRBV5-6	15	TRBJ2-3	CASSNSGGALDTQYF
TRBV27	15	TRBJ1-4	CASPFGDDLGKNCFF
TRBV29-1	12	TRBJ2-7	CSVEGGQDEQYF
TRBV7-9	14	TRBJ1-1	CASSREGSKVEAFF
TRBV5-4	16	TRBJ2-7	CASSLMGSGGNYEQYF
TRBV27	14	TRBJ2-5	CASSLSVTGETQYF
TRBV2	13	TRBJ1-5	CASILERGQPQHF
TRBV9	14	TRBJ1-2	CASSAVGTGDGYTF
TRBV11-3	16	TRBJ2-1	CASSGGLASSYNEQFF
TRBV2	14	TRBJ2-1	CASRPSGGYNEQFF
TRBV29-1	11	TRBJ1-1	CSVEWGTEAFF
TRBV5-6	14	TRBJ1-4	CASSSGTSNEKLFF
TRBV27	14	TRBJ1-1	CASSPHNEYTEAFF